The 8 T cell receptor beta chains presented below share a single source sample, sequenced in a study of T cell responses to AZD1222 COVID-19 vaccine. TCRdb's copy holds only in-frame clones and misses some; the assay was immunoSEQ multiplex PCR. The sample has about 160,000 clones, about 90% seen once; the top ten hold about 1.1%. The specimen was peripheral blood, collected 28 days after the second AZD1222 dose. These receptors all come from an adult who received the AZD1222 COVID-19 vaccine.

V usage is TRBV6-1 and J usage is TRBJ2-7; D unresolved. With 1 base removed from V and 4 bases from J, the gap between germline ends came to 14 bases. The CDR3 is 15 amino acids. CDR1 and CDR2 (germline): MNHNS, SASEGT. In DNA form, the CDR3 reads TGTGCCAGCAGTGAAGTGAGGCAGCCCTGGTACGAGCAGTACTTC. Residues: CASSEVRQPWYEQYF.

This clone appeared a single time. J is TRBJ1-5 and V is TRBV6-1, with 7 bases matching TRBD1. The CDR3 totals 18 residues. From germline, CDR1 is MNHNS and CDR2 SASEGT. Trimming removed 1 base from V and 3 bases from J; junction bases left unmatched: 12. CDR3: CASSEGLRDRAINQPQHF. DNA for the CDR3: TGTGCCAGCAGTGAAGGCTTGAGAGACAGGGCTATCAATCAGCCCCAGCATTTT.

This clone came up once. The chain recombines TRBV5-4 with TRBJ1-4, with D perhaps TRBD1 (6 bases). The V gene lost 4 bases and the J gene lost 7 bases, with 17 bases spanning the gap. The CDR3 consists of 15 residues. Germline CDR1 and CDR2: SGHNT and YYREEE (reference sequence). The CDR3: CASSMVGDTTEKLFF. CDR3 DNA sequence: TGTGCCAGCAGCATGGTAGGGGACACCACTGAAAAACTGTTTTTT.

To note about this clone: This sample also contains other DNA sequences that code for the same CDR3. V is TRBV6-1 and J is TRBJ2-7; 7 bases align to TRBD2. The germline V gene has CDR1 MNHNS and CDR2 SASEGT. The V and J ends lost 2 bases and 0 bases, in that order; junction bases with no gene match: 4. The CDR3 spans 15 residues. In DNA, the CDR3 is TGTGCCAGCAGTGAACTAGCGGCTAGCTCCTACGAGCAGTACTTC. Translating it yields CASSELAASSYEQYF.

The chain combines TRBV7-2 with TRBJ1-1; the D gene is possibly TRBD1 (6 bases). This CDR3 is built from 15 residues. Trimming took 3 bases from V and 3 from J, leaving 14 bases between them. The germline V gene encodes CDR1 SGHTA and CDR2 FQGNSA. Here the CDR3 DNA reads TGTGCCAGCAGCTTGAGAGGGACACCCGACACTGAAGCTTTCTTT. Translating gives CASSLRGTPDTEAFF.

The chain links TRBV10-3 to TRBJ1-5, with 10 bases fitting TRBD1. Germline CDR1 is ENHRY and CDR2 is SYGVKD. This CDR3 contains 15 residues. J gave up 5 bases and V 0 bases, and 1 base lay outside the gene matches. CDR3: CAISESGQGYQPQHF. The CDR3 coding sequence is TGTGCCATCAGTGAGTCGGGACAGGGGTATCAGCCCCAGCATTTT.

The CDR3 here is CASSLAWVSSGNTIYF. As DNA, the CDR3 is TGTGCCAGCAGCTTAGCCTGGGTTAGCTCTGGAAACACCATATATTTT. The chain joins TRBV11-2 to TRBJ1-3; no firm D call. Trimming cost V 1 base and J 0 bases, with 10 bases left between them. This CDR3 has 16 amino acids. The V gene's germline CDR1 is SGHAT and CDR2 FQNNGV.

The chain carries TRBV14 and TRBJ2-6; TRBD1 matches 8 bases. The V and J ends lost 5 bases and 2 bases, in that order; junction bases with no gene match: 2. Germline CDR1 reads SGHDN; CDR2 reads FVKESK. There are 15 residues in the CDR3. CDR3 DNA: TGTGCCAGCAGCACCAGGGGGCCTGGGGCCAACGTCCTGACTTTC. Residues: CASSTRGPGANVLTF.